This TCR beta chain appears in the sequencing data of a study of cytomegalovirus exposure and HLA in healthy donors. Background on the study: Early released data had tens of millions of unique TCRs, all coming from HLA-typed donors. Whole-study findings and limits: Earlier analysis yielded a pattern in which most TCR beta V segments were productive about 87% or about 30% of the time.

This CDR3 is 15 amino acids long. The germline CDR1 and CDR2 sequences are MNHEY and SMNVEV (reference sequence). V lost 2 bases and J lost 5, with 16 bases in between. The PCR was carried out with 60 Vbeta primers and 13 Jbeta primers. Here immunoSEQ multiplex PCR was the method, and the copy in TCRdb shows in-frame clones only, minus some. The sample holds about 130,000 clones, roughly four fifths seen once. On this clone itself: Its target is unknown.

V is TRBV27 and J is TRBJ2-7; D perhaps matches TRBD1 (6 bases). The clonotype originates from a woman aged 55-75 years in good health and CMV-seropositive. The source material was PBMCs. CDR3 nucleotide sequence: TGTGCCAGCAGTTTACTAGGACACAGGGCCCACGAGCAGTACTTC. Its protein is CASSLLGHRAHEQYF.